This T cell receptor beta chain stems from a study of T cell responses to AZD1222 COVID-19 vaccine. The protocol was immunoSEQ multiplex PCR, while the TCRdb copy is restricted to in-frame clones and leaves out a portion. The sample comprises about 180,000 clones, 90% to 95% of which are singletons, and around 1.6% rests with the top ten. Per the germline V gene, CDR1 is KGHSH and CDR2 is LQKENI. J was trimmed by 7 bases and V by 1 base; bases with no gene match: 6. The CDR3 totals 14 residues. This specimen was peripheral blood, taken 28 days after the second AZD1222 dose. This receptor was obtained from an adult who received the AZD1222 COVID-19 vaccine. V gene TRBV18 combines with J gene TRBJ2-7; 8 nucleotides align to TRBD2. CDR3 coding DNA: TGTGCCAGCTCACCACACCCGGGGGGGAGTGAGCAGTACTTC. Amino acids: CASSPHPGGSEQYF.